Listed below are T cell receptor beta chains from one sample, sequenced in a study of shared clonotypes between healthy human individuals. TCRdb's copy holds only in-frame clones and misses some; the assay was immunoSEQ multiplex PCR. The profile covers some 1.1 million clones, with approximately 80% appearing a single time and over 0.8% taken by the ten largest. What was sequenced was memory CD4+ T cells from PBMCs. Receptor source: a man aged 18 to 35 in good health. Some clones in this sample may be carry-over from other donors' samples. Each CDR3 is given with its conserved first and last residue. The order of the fields is CDR3 protein, CDR3 DNA, D gene, clone size, V gene, J gene. The D gene is left open where the match is weak. Clone size is stated in some rows and not others, as once, few, many or a class when expanded.

CDR3: CASSQDPGALPYEQYF
DNA: TGCGCCAGCAGCCAAGATCCAGGCGCCCTCCCCTACGAGCAGTACTTC
D: NA
size: NA
V: TRBV4-1
J: TRBJ2-7

CDR3: CASSLAAGGTIF
DNA: TGTGCCAGCAGCTTAGCCGCAGGGGGCACAATCTTT
D: TRBD1
size: NA
V: TRBV7-2
J: TRBJ1-1

CDR3: CASSEKTGGIAEQYF
DNA: TGTGCCAGCAGTGAAAAAACCGGCGGGATCGCCGAGCAGTACTTC
D: NA
size: once
V: TRBV6-1
J: TRBJ2-7

CDR3: CASLFTGGAGTGELFF
DNA: TGCGCCAGCCTATTTACAGGGGGCGCGGGCACCGGGGAGCTGTTTTTT
D: TRBD1
size: NA
V: TRBV5-1
J: TRBJ2-2

CDR3: CASSFGSGSYEQYF
DNA: TGTGCCAGCAGCTTCGGAAGCGGGAGTTACGAGCAGTACTTC
D: TRBD2
size: NA
V: TRBV7-9
J: TRBJ2-7

CDR3: CASSPTAGRETQYF
DNA: TGTGCCAGCTCACCAACGGCAGGGCGGGAGACCCAGTACTTC
D: NA
size: NA
V: TRBV18
J: TRBJ2-5

CDR3: CASSESFGYTF
DNA: TGTGCCAGCAGTGAATCATTTGGCTACACCTTC
D: NA
size: NA
V: TRBV2
J: TRBJ1-2

CDR3: CAIRGSPLRDTQYF
DNA: TGTGCCATCAGGGGATCGCCCCTACGAGATACGCAGTATTTT
D: NA
size: NA
V: TRBV10-3
J: TRBJ2-3

CDR3: CASSLTGTSSVEQYF
DNA: TGTGCCAGCAGCTTAACCGGGACTAGCAGCGTCGAGCAGTACTTC
D: TRBD2
size: NA
V: TRBV7-2
J: TRBJ2-7

CDR3: CASSPPTRGNQPQHF
DNA: TGTGCCAGCTCACCACCGACGAGGGGCAATCAGCCCCAGCATTTT
D: NA
size: NA
V: TRBV18
J: TRBJ1-5

CDR3: CASSGRAGRNTGELFF
DNA: TGTGCCAGCAGCGGGAGGGCCGGTAGAAACACCGGGGAGCTGTTTTTT
D: TRBD2
size: NA
V: TRBV13
J: TRBJ2-2

CDR3: CASGGANYGYTF
DNA: TGTGCCAGCGGGGGGGCCAACTATGGCTACACCTTC
D: NA
size: NA
V: TRBV7-9
J: TRBJ1-2

CDR3: CASSRFSTGELFF
DNA: TGTGCCAGCAGCAGATTCTCGACCGGGGAGCTGTTTTTT
D: NA
size: few
V: TRBV28
J: TRBJ2-2

CDR3: CASSPAGGDEQYF
DNA: TGTGCCAGCAGCCCCGCGGGGGGTGACGAGCAGTACTTC
D: TRBD2
size: NA
V: TRBV7-8
J: TRBJ2-7

CDR3: CASSFLGGAAAKNIQYF
DNA: TGTGCCAGCAGCTTTCTCGGGGGGGCTGCAGCCAAAAACATTCAGTACTTC
D: TRBD2
size: NA
V: TRBV7-3
J: TRBJ2-4

CDR3: CASNRQASDEQYF
DNA: TGCGCCAGCAACCGACAGGCGAGCGACGAGCAGTACTTC
D: NA
size: NA
V: TRBV10-2
J: TRBJ2-7

CDR3: CAWGLYEQYF
DNA: TGTGCCTGGGGATTATACGAGCAGTACTTC
D: NA
size: NA
V: TRBV30
J: TRBJ2-7

CDR3: CASSSGQGGGYTF
DNA: TGTGCCAGCAGTTCGGGACAGGGAGGAGGCTACACCTTC
D: TRBD1
size: NA
V: TRBV28
J: TRBJ1-2

CDR3: CASSFVGAPGAFF
DNA: TGTGCCAGCAGCTTCGTGGGGGCCCCGGGGGCTTTCTTT
D: NA
size: NA
V: TRBV7-9
J: TRBJ1-1

CDR3: CASSPRVGSQPQHF
DNA: TGTGCCAGCAGCCCCAGGGTGGGGAGTCAGCCCCAGCATTTT
D: NA
size: many
V: TRBV27
J: TRBJ1-5

CDR3: CASSLPRAPSGSAFF
DNA: TGTGCCAGCAGTCTCCCCCGGGCCCCTAGCGGTAGTGCTTTCTTT
D: NA
size: NA
V: TRBV28
J: TRBJ1-1

CDR3: CASSFPLTSGFQETQYF
DNA: TGCGCCAGCAGCTTCCCCCTGACTAGCGGGTTCCAAGAGACCCAGTACTTC
D: TRBD2
size: NA
V: TRBV5-1
J: TRBJ2-5

CDR3: CASSLIGYEQFF
DNA: TGCGCCAGCAGTCTCATTGGCTATGAGCAGTTCTTC
D: NA
size: few
V: TRBV23-1
J: TRBJ2-1

CDR3: CASKDSNQPQHF
DNA: TGTGCCAGCAAGGACAGCAATCAGCCCCAGCATTTT
D: NA
size: NA
V: TRBV6-1
J: TRBJ1-5

CDR3: CASSRDRDYEQYF
DNA: TGCGCCAGCAGCCGCGACAGGGACTACGAGCAGTACTTC
D: TRBD1
size: NA
V: TRBV4-1
J: TRBJ2-7

CDR3: CASSGRGTGPTEAFF
DNA: TGTGCCAGCAGTGGGCGAGGGACAGGGCCCACTGAAGCTTTCTTT
D: TRBD1
size: NA
V: TRBV28
J: TRBJ1-1

CDR3: CASSVGASSYNEQFF
DNA: TGTGCCAGCAGCGTAGGGGCTAGCTCCTACAATGAGCAGTTCTTC
D: NA
size: NA
V: TRBV9
J: TRBJ2-1

CDR3: CASSLSVTGLRETQYF
DNA: TGTGCCAGCAGCTTATCTGTGACAGGGTTGCGAGAGACCCAGTACTTC
D: TRBD1
size: NA
V: TRBV7-2
J: TRBJ2-5

CDR3: CASTNPDSHEQFF
DNA: TGTGCCAGCACTAACCCGGACAGTCATGAGCAGTTCTTC
D: NA
size: few
V: TRBV2
J: TRBJ2-1

CDR3: CASSLTGRANTGELFF
DNA: TGTGCCAGTAGTCTTACCGGGAGGGCGAACACCGGGGAGCTGTTTTTT
D: TRBD2
size: once
V: TRBV19
J: TRBJ2-2

CDR3: CASSINSGETQYF
DNA: TGTGCCAGTAGTATAAATAGCGGGGAGACCCAGTACTTC
D: TRBD2
size: NA
V: TRBV19
J: TRBJ2-5

CDR3: CASSISAGGTYEQYF
DNA: TGTGCCAGTAGTATTTCAGCGGGAGGGACCTACGAGCAGTACTTC
D: TRBD2
size: NA
V: TRBV19
J: TRBJ2-7

CDR3: CASRERGRGETQYF
DNA: TGTGCCAGCAGGGAACGCGGCCGTGGGGAGACCCAGTACTTC
D: NA
size: NA
V: TRBV5-4
J: TRBJ2-5

CDR3: CASSLLGSPERYF
DNA: TGTGCAAGCAGTTTACTCGGTTCCCCCGAGCGGTACTTC
D: NA
size: NA
V: TRBV27
J: TRBJ2-5

CDR3: CASTGGGTVVNEQFF
DNA: TGTGCCAGCACAGGGGGCGGGACGGTAGTGAATGAGCAGTTCTTC
D: TRBD1
size: many
V: TRBV5-4
J: TRBJ2-1

CDR3: CASSPPGGGADTQYF
DNA: TGTGCCAGCTCACCACCTGGGGGAGGGGCAGATACGCAGTATTTT
D: TRBD2
size: NA
V: TRBV18
J: TRBJ2-3

CDR3: CASSQRLAGGRVTQYF
DNA: TGTGCCAGCAGCCAGCGACTAGCGGGGGGACGGGTTACGCAGTATTTT
D: TRBD2
size: NA
V: TRBV4-2
J: TRBJ2-3

CDR3: CASSLSFLGQGGRGQETQYF
DNA: TGTGCCAGCAGTTTATCCTTTCTCGGACAGGGTGGAAGAGGGCAAGAGACCCAGTACTTC
D: TRBD1
size: NA
V: TRBV28
J: TRBJ2-5

CDR3: CASSLLVGVDTEAFF
DNA: TGTGCCAGCAGCTTATTAGTGGGGGTGGACACTGAAGCTTTCTTT
D: NA
size: NA
V: TRBV7-8
J: TRBJ1-1

CDR3: CASSLPGQNYGYTF
DNA: TGTGCCAGCAGCCTGCCGGGGCAGAACTATGGCTACACCTTC
D: NA
size: NA
V: TRBV7-9
J: TRBJ1-2

CDR3: CASSEYARGTYEQYF
DNA: TGTGCCAGCAGTGAATACGCCAGGGGAACCTACGAGCAGTACTTC
D: NA
size: NA
V: TRBV25-1
J: TRBJ2-7

CDR3: CAWKGLAGGTGELFF
DNA: TGTGCCTGGAAGGGACTAGCGGGAGGCACCGGGGAGCTGTTTTTT
D: TRBD2
size: NA
V: TRBV30
J: TRBJ2-2